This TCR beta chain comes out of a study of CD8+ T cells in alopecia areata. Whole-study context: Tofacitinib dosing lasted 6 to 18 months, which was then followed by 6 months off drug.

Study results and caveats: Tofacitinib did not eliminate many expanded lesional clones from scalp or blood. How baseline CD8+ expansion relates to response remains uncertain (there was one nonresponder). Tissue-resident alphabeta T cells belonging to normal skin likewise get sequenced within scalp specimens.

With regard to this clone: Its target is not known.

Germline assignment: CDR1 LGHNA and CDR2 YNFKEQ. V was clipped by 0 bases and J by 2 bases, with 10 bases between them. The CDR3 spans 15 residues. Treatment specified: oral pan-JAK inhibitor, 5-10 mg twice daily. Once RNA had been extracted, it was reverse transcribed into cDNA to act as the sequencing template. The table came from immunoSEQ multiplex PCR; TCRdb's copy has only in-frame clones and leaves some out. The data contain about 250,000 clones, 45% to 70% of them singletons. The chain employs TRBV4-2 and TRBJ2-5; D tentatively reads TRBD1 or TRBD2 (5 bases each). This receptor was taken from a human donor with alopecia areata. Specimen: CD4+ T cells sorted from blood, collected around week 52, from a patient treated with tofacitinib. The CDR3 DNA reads TGTGCCAGCAGCCAAGATGGGGGACCACAAGAGACCCAGTACTTC. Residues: CASSQDGGPQETQYF.